This TCR beta chain was documented in a study of regulatory T cells in long-lasting Graves disease. The TCR beta library used iRepertoire HTBI primers with Arm-PCR amplification of CDR3. TCRdb itself ran the multiplex PCR reads through MiXCR, one entry per CDR3 protein. The sample consists of approximately 460,000 distinct CDR3 sequences, around 15% of them appearing once. Time point described: newly diagnosed GD, antithyroid drugs for less than 3 months. After RNA was extracted from PBMCs, the TCR library was made from it. This clonotype was counted many times. V was pared by 2 bases and J by 7 bases, with 2 bases of the junction left unmatched. CDR3 length: 14 residues. Germline V gives CDR1 MNHEY, CDR2 SMNVEV (reference sequence). The same data also contributed to another study, on T cells in Graves' hyperthyroidism and ophthalmopathy. Per that paper: A model of 13 V-J features distinguished ophthalmopathy from stable hyperthyroidism.

The TCR originated in a woman aged 30 to 39 with Graves disease. Sample: peripheral blood mononuclear cells (PBMCs), taken at new diagnosis, from a patient treated with antithyroid drugs. This chain connects TRBV27 to TRBJ1-6, with 7 bases aligning to TRBD1. The CDR3 DNA reads as TGTGCCAGCAGTTTAAACAGGGGAAATTCACCCCTCCACTTT. The encoded protein is CASSLNRGNSPLHF.